What follows is one TCR beta chain and its context. Antigen unknown. The entry originates in a study of T cell responses to AZD1222 COVID-19 vaccine. Study-level findings and limits: Only six people who got AZD1222 tested seropositive at baseline. Repertoires were obtained only post-peak T cell response. Receipt of two AZD1222 doses was followed by a rise in Spike-specific TCR breadth and depth.

Measured with immunoSEQ multiplex PCR; TCRdb has only the in-frame clones, and not every one. The table includes some 200,000 clones, more than 75% detected once. Trimming removed 4 bases from V and 1 base from J, with 16 bases in between. Germline loops: CDR1 LGHDT, CDR2 YNNKEL (reference sequence). The CDR3 contains 17 residues. The clonotype was recovered from an adult in good health. Material: peripheral blood, obtained on day 0 of AZD1222 vaccination. The gene calls are TRBV3-1 (or the pseudogene TRBV3-2) and TRBJ1-4, with a possible D match to TRBD1 (5 bases). The CDR3 nucleotides read TGTGCCAGCAGCCGACAGCGAAGTTCTGGAACTAATGAAAAACTGTTTTTT. Translated, it gives CASSRQRSSGTNEKLFF.